These 21 T cell receptor beta chains originate from one sample sequenced in a study of cytomegalovirus exposure and HLA in healthy donors. PCR employed 60 Vbeta and 13 Jbeta primers. Only in-frame clones appear in the TCRdb table, and some are missing; sequencing was by immunoSEQ multiplex PCR. The table lists approximately 97,000 clones, roughly 80% of them singletons. The sequencing sample was made of PBMCs. These receptor sequences come from a man aged 35-49 years in good health and CMV-seronegative.

V and J are TRBV4-3 and TRBJ2-1, with TRBD2 matching 7 bases. Trimming removed 0 bases from V and 4 bases from J; junction bases left unmatched: 6. In germline, CDR1 is LGHNA, CDR2 YSLEER. The CDR3 spans 16 residues. The CDR3: CASSQELGLPYNEQFF. The DNA of the CDR3 is TGCGCCAGCAGCCAAGAATTGGGACTACCATACAATGAGCAGTTCTTC.

This clone showed up just once. The chain recombines TRBV6-4 with TRBJ2-7; the match to TRBD1 covers 7 bases. Unmatched junction bases numbered 6, after V lost 3 bases and J lost 7 bases. Per the germline V gene, CDR1 is MRHNA and CDR2 is SNTAGT. The CDR3 is 13 amino acids. The CDR3 protein is CASSETGTEEQYF. CDR3 bases: TGTGCCAGCAGTGAGACAGGGACGGAAGAGCAGTACTTC.

This clone is a singleton in its sample. The gene calls are TRBV18 and TRBJ1-2; the D gene is possibly TRBD1 (5 bases). Germline CDR1 is KGHSH and CDR2 is LQKENI. V lost 1 base, J lost 5 bases, and 11 bases lay in between. The CDR3 contains 14 residues. CDR3 amino acids: CASSPLDSPYGYTF. The CDR3 DNA reads TGTGCCAGCTCACCACTAGACAGCCCGTATGGCTACACCTTC.

The chain carries TRBV7-9 and TRBJ2-5; TRBD1 agrees at 7 bases. Matching the DNA end better, TRBJ2-7 makes the J call doubtful. Germline CDR1 SEHNR, CDR2 FQNEAQ (reference sequence). The CDR3 has 13 amino acids. The CDR3 sequence is CASNRDSDYEQYF. The CDR3 region has the DNA TGTGCCAGTAACCGGGACAGCGATTACGAGCAGTACTTC.

This rearrangement joins TRBV5-4 to TRBJ1-2; D possibly corresponds to TRBD1 (5 bases). With 4 bases removed from V and 4 bases from J, the gap between germline ends came to 14 bases. This CDR3 is 14 amino acids long. Germline lookup yields CDR1 SGHNT and CDR2 YYREEE (reference sequence). In DNA, the CDR3 is TGTGCCAGCAGCCGAGATGTAGGGGTCTATGGCTACACCTTC. Its protein product is CASSRDVGVYGYTF.

Remarks on this clone: One junction end does not reproduce the germline sequence, and a read error may be involved. The chain carries TRBV7-9 and TRBJ2-2; D not certain. The CDR3 runs 16 residues. Germline V gives CDR1 SEHNR, CDR2 FQNEAQ (reference sequence). The CDR3 sequence: CSSSLVVSLNTGELFF. The DNA of the CDR3 is TGTTCCAGCAGCTTAGTAGTTAGTCTTAACACCGGGGAGCTGTTTTTT.

This clone was recorded once. The chain uses TRBV5-1 and TRBJ1-1; D gene unclear. This CDR3 spans 14 amino acids. Trimming cost V 0 bases and J 0 bases, with 6 bases left between them. Per the germline V gene, CDR1 is SGHRS and CDR2 is YFSETQ. Here the CDR3 reads CASSLVSLNTEAFF. CDR3 nucleotides: TGCGCCAGCAGCTTGGTTTCTCTGAACACTGAAGCTTTCTTT. Drawing the rest from reference TRBV5-1 and TRBJ1-1, the complete variable domain is KAGVTQTPRYLIKTRGQQVTLSCSPISGHRSVSWYQQTPGQGLQFLFEYFSETQRNKGNFPGRFSGRQFSNSRSEMNVSTLELGDSALYLCASSLVSLNTEAFFGQGTRLTVV.

The gene calls are TRBV5-1 and TRBJ1-3; 8 bases are a match to TRBD1. V dropped 5 bases and J dropped 1; count of bases not matched to a gene: 5. Germline V gene sequence: CDR1 SGHRS, CDR2 YFSETQ. The CDR3 has 15 amino acids. The CDR3, as DNA: TGCGCCAGCAGTCCAGGGGGCTTATCTGGAAACACCATATATTTT. Translating it yields CASSPGGLSGNTIYF.

V gene TRBV5-1 combines with J gene TRBJ2-4, with D unclear. Germline CDR1 is SGHRS and CDR2 is YFSETQ. V lost 0 bases, J lost 7 bases, and 8 bases lay in between. The CDR3 is 13 amino acids. In DNA form, the CDR3 reads TGCGCCAGCAGCTTGGGTACAGATAACATTCAGTACTTC. Translation: CASSLGTDNIQYF.

The rearrangement links TRBV19 to TRBJ2-5, with unresolved D. The ends were cut back, 10 bases at V and 5 bases at J, with 11 bases in the middle. The CDR3 extends over 11 amino acids. Germline CDR1 is LNHDA and CDR2 is SQIVND (reference sequence). The CDR3 sequence: CATKSGETQYF. In nucleotides, the CDR3 is TGTGCCACTAAATCCGGGGAGACCCAGTACTTC.

The gene calls are TRBV6-6 and TRBJ2-1; 7 positions agree with TRBD1. The ends lost 6 bases at V and 4 bases at J; junction bases unmatched: 6. The germline gives CDR1 MNHNY, CDR2 SVGAGI (reference sequence). The CDR3 is 14 amino acids. The CDR3 DNA reads as TGTGCCAGCAGCTCCCCGACAGGGTACAATGAGCAGTTCTTC. Translated, it gives CASSSPTGYNEQFF.

This sequence joins TRBV19 and TRBJ1-4; no clear D. The germline gives CDR1 LNHDA, CDR2 SQIVND (reference sequence). This CDR3 comprises 11 residues. V lost 9 bases and J 5 bases, leaving 7 bases between the germline ends. The CDR3: CASLENEKLFF. The CDR3, as DNA: TGTGCCAGCCTAGAAAATGAAAAACTGTTTTTT.

This sequence joins TRBV27 and TRBJ1-5; D is undetermined. Trimming took 3 bases from V and 5 from J, leaving 14 bases between them. Per the germline V gene, CDR1 is MNHEY and CDR2 is SMNVEV (reference sequence). CDR3 length: 15 amino acids. The CDR3 spells CASSLGSPSHQPQHF. CDR3 bases: TGTGCCAGCAGTTTGGGCAGCCCCAGCCATCAGCCCCAGCATTTT.

Only one count was recorded for this clone. The chain combines TRBV30 with TRBJ2-1; 7 bases align to TRBD2. Unmatched junction bases numbered 7, after V lost 1 base and J lost 10 bases. Germline V CDR1 and CDR2: GTSNPN, SVGIG (reference sequence). The CDR3 has 13 residues. The CDR3 reads CAWSGGGGWEQFF. The CDR3 coding sequence is TGTGCCTGGAGTGGTGGCGGGGGTTGGGAGCAGTTCTTC.

The chain couples TRBV27 to TRBJ2-7; no reliable D call. This CDR3 comprises 12 residues. Germline CDR1 reads MNHEY; CDR2 reads SMNVEV (reference sequence). V lost 5 bases and J lost 4, with 9 bases in between. CDR3 region: CASSPDWYEQYF. CDR3 bases: TGTGCCAGCAGTCCAGATTGGTACGAGCAGTACTTC.

This clone has a single count. The V gene is TRBV7-9, the J gene TRBJ1-1, with 7 bases fitting TRBD1. This CDR3 has 14 amino acids. With V trimmed by 1 base and J by 3 bases, 2 bases remained unmatched. The germline V gene encodes CDR1 SEHNR and CDR2 FQNEAQ (reference sequence). CDR3 amino acids: CASSLGDRDTEAFF. CDR3 bases: TGTGCCAGCAGCTTAGGAGACAGGGACACTGAAGCTTTCTTT.

This clone showed up just a few times. The chain carries TRBV19 and TRBJ1-1; the D is unclear. This CDR3 has 14 amino acids. Trimming took off 3 bases at V and 1 base at J, with 9 bases between the two ends. CDR1 LNHDA and CDR2 SQIVND come from the germline V gene (reference sequence). The CDR3 reads CASSILRKNTEAFF. The CDR3 DNA reads TGTGCCAGTAGTATTTTGAGGAAGAACACTGAAGCTTTCTTT.

This clone was observed a few times. CDR3 sequence: CASSRSQEKLFF. The CDR3 DNA sequence: TGCGCCAGCAGCCGCTCGCAGGAAAAACTGTTTTTT. This rearrangement joins TRBV4-1 to TRBJ1-4; no clear D. This CDR3 comprises 12 residues. Germline V CDR1 and CDR2: MGHRA, YSYEKL. V lost 4 bases and J lost 8, with 8 bases in between.

This sequence joins TRBV15 and TRBJ2-5, with TRBD2 matching over 11 bases. Trimming removed 0 bases from V and 7 bases from J; junction bases left unmatched: 16. Germline CDR1 and CDR2: LNHNV and YYDKDF (reference sequence). The CDR3 runs 19 residues. CDR3 in amino acids: CATSRDQIVAGGIGTTQYF. Here the CDR3 DNA reads TGTGCCACCAGCAGAGATCAAATTGTAGCGGGGGGGATAGGTACGACCCAGTACTTC.

The chain uses TRBV6-5 and TRBJ1-2; D uncertain. V was shortened by 8 bases and J by 4 bases, with 17 bases between the two germline ends. The CDR3 contains 14 residues. Germline loops: CDR1 MNHEY, CDR2 SVGAGI. The DNA for the CDR3 is TGTGCCAGCGGCGCTAGGCGGGGTGGCTATGGCTACACCTTC. Amino acids: CASGARRGGYGYTF.

The genes are TRBV7-3 and TRBJ2-1; D might be TRBD2 (6 bases). The CDR3 has 15 amino acids. Looked up from germline, CDR1 is SGHTA and CDR2 is FQGTGA. Trimming shortened V by 6 bases and J by 0 bases, and 12 bases separated the two germline ends. The CDR3 protein is CASSRRGSSYNEQFF. The CDR3 coding sequence is TGTGCCAGCAGTCGGAGGGGTAGCTCCTACAATGAGCAGTTCTTC.